The following is a TCR beta chain sequence with its context. Its target is not known. Alongside a J-beta primer mix, a sample-barcoded 5' primer served in a second PCR lasting roughly 6 to 11 cycles. From the 5' RACE reads, TCRdb called clonotypes with MiXCR, one entry per CDR3 protein. The sample lists roughly 1.5 million distinct CDR3 sequences; approximately 39% were seen once. This entry is derived from a study of blood T cells in healthy people across ages. Study-wide findings and caveats: Older age went with lower TCR beta diversity per million T cells, in a roughly linear way. Estimates of total diversity, which came from one million sequenced T cells, were considered to be underestimates. It was not known whether donors were CMV positive (a possible confounder of expanded clonotype changes).

Germline assignment: CDR1 MNHEY and CDR2 SMNVEV (reference sequence). The CDR3 has 15 amino acids. V was shortened by 5 bases and J by 4 bases, with 15 bases between the two germline ends. Total RNA, at least 6 micrograms per sample, came from PBMCs. The TCR originated in a woman younger than 30 in good health. Sequenced: blood. This chain connects TRBV27 to TRBJ1-5; D perhaps matches TRBD1 (5 bases). DNA of the CDR3: TGTGCCAGCAGTCTCTGGATTGGGGCTAATCAGCCCCAGCATTTT. Its protein is CASSLWIGANQPQHF.